This T cell receptor beta chain was documented in a study of blood T cell repertoires in COVID-19. Study-level information: The study drew acute and convalescent COVID-19 samples from the United States, Italy and Spain. Sources were T cells, B-cell-depleted T cells, or PBMCs; the material itself was cDNA or gDNA.

V lost 4 bases to trimming and J lost 3 bases, with 10 bases between them. The CDR3 is 13 residues long. CDR1 is SGHRS, CDR2 YFSETQ, per germline. Original analysis: Estimation of nucleated cell counts was performed using reference gene primer amplification. The method was immunoSEQ multiplex PCR; TCRdb's version includes in-frame clones alone and lacks a portion of them. For V, J and clone size, that table is used; D and trimming come from the DNA. The sample has some 150,000 clones; around 82% are singletons. The sample was peripheral blood. The V gene is TRBV5-1, the J gene TRBJ1-1, with D unresolved. The clonotype originates from a woman aged 60 to 75 with acute or convalescent COVID-19. CDR3 bases: TGCGCCAGCAGCCAGACTTTCGACACTGAAGCTTTCTTT. It translates to CASSQTFDTEAFF. Full variable domain (missing parts from reference TRBV5-1 and TRBJ1-1): KAGVTQTPRYLIKTRGQQVTLSCSPISGHRSVSWYQQTPGQGLQFLFEYFSETQRNKGNFPGRFSGRQFSNSRSEMNVSTLELGDSALYLCASSQTFDTEAFFGQGTRLTVV.